This record concerns one T cell receptor (beta chain) sequence. This clonotype was found many times. The antigen this receptor binds is unknown. Base qualities are missing; no much larger clone stands one base away. TCR beta CDR3 regions were amplified from RNA transcripts. A first-round RT-PCR of the TCR CDR3 used the HTBI primer set with the Qiagen OneStep RT-PCR kit. Libraries were constructed in a second round of multiplex PCR, after which size selection and purification were carried out. Sequencing of the libraries was done on an Illumina HiSeq2000 using paired-end 100 bp reads. Per the authors' processing: SOAPnuke was used to process the raw data, removing reads that contained adapters or uncalled bases, had a mean Phred below 15, or lacked an exact match to the constant primer or identifier. High-quality paired reads were merged using COPE v1.2.5, and each unique nucleotide sequence was defined as a clonotype. MiTCR v1.1 was used to align clonotypes to the IMGT TRBV, TRBD and TRBJ reference segments. The analysis included only V-J combinations with a frequency above 0.0001, which together covered 99% to 99.2% of the repertoires. A TCS score was defined as the ratio between F50 (clonal expansion) and ExV (chaos), using BLOSUM62-based TCRdist between CDR3 peptides within each V-J. Welch's t-statistics and random forest reduced around 520 V-J features to roughly 13, which were used in a naive Bayes classifier (R e1071). TCRdb reran the public reads through fastp at Q25 and MiXCR, keeping productive beta chains. Each entry is one CDR3 protein sequence, shown with its most common DNA and genes. What appears here as the V and J calls and clone size reflects TCRdb's work, not the paper's. This sample gives around 300,000 distinct CDR3 sequences in total; about an eighth of them show up just once. The ten largest clones represent roughly 7.5% of the sample.

The record originates from a study of T cells in Graves' hyperthyroidism and ophthalmopathy (dated by TCRdb to about 2019). Describing the broader study: Peripheral blood was sampled at the time of initial diagnosis, prior to any treatment. According to the paper, TCR Vbeta CDR3 sequencing was carried out on about 140 peripheral blood samples, which came from 40 to 45 ophthalmopathy, 80 or so hyperthyroidism and roughly 17 progressor patients. The roughly 100 discovery patients were randomly divided into training and test sets at a 7:3 ratio. TCR V-J signatures able to tell the groups apart were searched for in a discovery cohort of 95 to 100 patients, of whom more than 40 had Graves' ophthalmopathy and 57 had stable Graves' hyperthyroidism. Prospective prediction of ophthalmopathy was tested in an independent validation cohort of fewer than 20 hyperthyroidism patients and around 16 patients who later progressed to ophthalmopathy. After blood sampling, hyperthyroidism patients were treated with methimazole at a starting dose of 30 mg daily, and ophthalmopathy patients were treated with high-dose intravenous methylprednisolone. In six Graves' hyperthyroidism patients, the study also compared T-cell repertoires from thyroid tissue with T-cell repertoires from blood. Findings and caveats that apply to the study as a whole: In cross-validation, a model built on a 13 V-J signature told ophthalmopathy apart from stable hyperthyroidism with 85% to 90% sensitivity and about 81% specificity, and in testing the same model reached 80%/75%. In validation, the model predicted progression to ophthalmopathy with 60% to 71% sensitivity and roughly 75% specificity, a median of approximately 6.5 months before onset. Most expanded thyroid clonotypes (frequency above 0.001) were also detected in blood, suggesting blood repertoires may reflect thyroid immune responses. No statistical method was used to fix the sample size in advance, and group allocation was not hidden from the investigators.

The CDR3 goes from the cysteine to the phenylalanine over 13 residues. Only CDR3 DNA remains: 39 bases, in frame from the first base. From the germline V gene (reference sequence), CDR1 is SEHNR and CDR2 is FQNEAQ. Trimming removed 1 base from V and 3 bases from J, leaving 7 bases between the germline ends. Hyperthyroidism patients were aged 18 to 65 years and newly diagnosed, with disease duration of less than 2 months. The study excluded patients with uncontrolled infections, other autoimmune diseases, pregnancy or lactation. Diagnoses were based on clinical symptoms, serum thyroxine and TRAb, thyroid ultrasound and orbital computed tomography. Blood from progressor patients was drawn when they were first diagnosed with hyperthyroidism, before any ophthalmopathy symptoms appeared. Ficoll-Paque density gradient centrifugation was used to isolate PBMCs from approximately 10 ml of fresh peripheral blood. Progressor patients were defined as those initially diagnosed with Graves' hyperthyroidism in whom ophthalmopathy developed during follow-up. Total RNA was extracted with Trizol reagent, and quality was checked on an Agilent 2100 Bioanalyzer.

The V and J genes are TRBV7-9 and TRBJ2-7; the D gene is unclear. The sequenced material came from blood. This receptor was obtained from a woman aged 30 to 39 with Graves' hyperthyroidism that later progressed to Graves' ophthalmopathy. The CDR3 region reads CASSLDEIYEQYF. In nucleotide form, the sequence is TGTGCCAGCAGCTTAGATGAAATCTACGAGCAGTACTTC.